Shown below are 25 T cell receptor beta chains from a single sample sequenced in a study of OX40 agonist ivuxolimab in advanced cancers. Libraries came from the immunoSEQ multiplex PCR assay. TCRdb obtained this table from immuneACCESS and retained in-frame rearrangements with V and J assigned. These tables miss some clones; where compared with another copy, unresolved V genes account for less than half of the shortfall, and the remainder is unexplained. Present in this sample are about 35,000 clones, about 82% of which were seen just once. Of the sample, more than 20% falls within the top ten clones. This sample comprised CD4+ or CD8+ T cells sorted from blood, obtained in a trial of the OX40 agonist ivuxolimab. The source is an adult with an advanced solid tumor such as melanoma, head and neck, liver or kidney cancer.

The chain employs TRBV7-9 and TRBJ2-7; possibly TRBD1 or TRBD2 for D (5 bases each). V lost 2 bases, J lost 2 bases, and 10 bases lay in between. The CDR3 sequence is 14 residues long. Looked up from germline, CDR1 is SEHNR and CDR2 is FQNEAQ (reference sequence). Written as DNA, the CDR3 is TGTGCCAGCAGCTTACAGGGACCTACCTACGAGCAGTACTTC. Protein product: CASSLQGPTYEQYF.

The chain recombines TRBV25-1 with TRBJ2-7; possible D gene TRBD2, 5 bases. The CDR3 is made up of 16 amino acids. Looked up from germline, CDR1 is MGHDK and CDR2 is SYGVNS. The germline V and J ends were trimmed by 3 bases and 0 bases, with 15 bases remaining between them. CDR3: CASSDWAGGHSYEQYF. The DNA for the CDR3 is TGTGCCAGCAGTGACTGGGCTGGAGGTCACTCCTACGAGCAGTACTTC.

The chain recombines TRBV5-4 with TRBJ2-2; tentatively, D is TRBD1 (5 bases). The V and J ends lost 1 base and 8 bases respectively, with 9 bases between them. This CDR3 spans 13 amino acids. Germline lookup yields CDR1 SGHNT and CDR2 YYREEE (reference sequence). CDR3 residues: CASSLKGVGELFF. In DNA, the CDR3 is TGTGCCAGCAGCTTGAAAGGGGTAGGGGAGCTGTTTTTT.

CDR3 residues: CASSLGTSYEQYF. DNA for the CDR3: TGTGCCAGCAGTTTAGGGACATCCTACGAGCAGTACTTC. The V and J genes are TRBV28 and TRBJ2-7; D is perhaps TRBD1 (6 bases). Germline CDR1 is MDHEN and CDR2 is SYDVKM. This CDR3 has 13 residues. V shed 2 bases and J shed 1 base, with 6 bases lying between them.

The V and J genes are TRBV19 and TRBJ2-2, with D possibly being TRBD1 (5 bases). The ends were cut back, 6 bases at V and 6 bases at J, with 14 bases in the middle. CDR1 and CDR2 (germline): LNHDA, SQIVND (reference sequence). CDR3 length: 14 amino acids. The CDR3, as DNA: TGTGCCAGTAGCATGGGGCGCGGACCCGGGGAGCTGTTTTTT. Its translation is CASSMGRGPGELFF.

The rearrangement links TRBV6-6 to TRBJ1-2, with a possible D match to TRBD1 (5 bases). CDR1 is MNHNY and CDR2 is SVGAGI in the germline V gene (reference sequence). The CDR3 spans 15 residues. V lost 6 bases, J lost 4 bases, and 18 bases lay in between. The CDR3 DNA reads as TGTGCCAGCAGCATCGGGGGGGTGCTATCCTATGGCTACACCTTC. It codes for CASSIGGVLSYGYTF.

The J gene is TRBJ1-2, the V gene TRBV27, with 7 bases matching TRBD1. The CDR3 loop spans 14 amino acids. Germline values: CDR1 MNHEY, CDR2 SMNVEV (reference sequence). With 5 bases clipped from V and 8 bases from J, the junction kept 11 bases outside the gene matches. DNA for the CDR3: TGTGCCAGCAGTCCAGGGGGAGGCTTTCGGGGCTACACCTTC. It yields the protein CASSPGGGFRGYTF.

This sequence joins TRBV5-1 and TRBJ1-1; maybe TRBD1 (5 bases). The germline V gene encodes CDR1 SGHRS and CDR2 YFSETQ. This CDR3 has 15 amino acids. V was trimmed by 3 bases and J by 2 bases, leaving 14 bases between them. CDR3 amino acids: CASSSWGGENTEAFF. Written as DNA, the CDR3 is TGCGCCAGCAGCTCTTGGGGGGGAGAAAACACTGAAGCTTTCTTT.

The CDR3 nucleotides are TGTGCCAGCAGCGCCCTTGGGGCAGGGGCCGACGAGCAGTACTTC. Its protein is CASSALGAGADEQYF. This chain connects TRBV9 to TRBJ2-7, with a weak D call TRBD1 (6 bases). The CDR3 runs to 15 residues. The V and J ends lost 3 bases and 5 bases respectively, with 18 bases between them. The germline V gene encodes CDR1 SGDLS and CDR2 YYNGEE.

The DNA for the CDR3 is TGTGCCAGCAGTTCCCCAGGGGGCTACGAGCAGTACTTC. Protein product: CASSSPGGYEQYF. V usage is TRBV28 and J usage is TRBJ2-7; 7 bases agree with TRBD1. After removal of 4 bases from V and 3 bases from J, the junction contained 3 bases not matched to a gene. CDR3 length equals 13 residues. CDR1 and CDR2 (germline): MDHEN, SYDVKM.

V and J are TRBV4-1 and TRBJ2-1; TRBD1 might be the D (6 bases). Trimming removed 2 bases at V and 4 bases at J, with 9 bases between. Germline V gives CDR1 MGHRA, CDR2 YSYEKL. The CDR3 covers 14 residues. The CDR3 loop reads CASSQIGQYNEQFF. The CDR3 DNA follows: TGCGCCAGCAGCCAAATAGGACAGTACAATGAGCAGTTCTTC.

This chain connects TRBV30 to TRBJ1-2, with 9 bases lining up with TRBD1. Per the germline V gene, CDR1 is GTSNPN and CDR2 is SVGIG (reference sequence). V shed 5 bases and J 4 bases; nucleotides not matched to a gene: 5. The CDR3 totals 13 residues. As DNA, the CDR3 is TGTGCCTGGTCCGGGACAGGGCCCTATGGCTACACCTTC. Its protein product is CAWSGTGPYGYTF.

The V and J genes are TRBV7-2 and TRBJ2-5; 9 bases align to TRBD2. The last part of the DNA fits TRBJ2-7 better; the J call may be wrong. CDR1 is SGHTA and CDR2 is FQGNSA in the germline V gene. This CDR3 spans 18 amino acids. CDR3 region: CASSLRTRTSALAYEQYF. The CDR3 region has the DNA TGTGCCAGCAGCCTCCGAACGAGGACTAGCGCCCTTGCCTACGAGCAGTACTTC.

The genes are TRBV9 and TRBJ1-2, with 8 positions matching TRBD1. The V gene end was trimmed by 2 bases and the J gene end by 0 bases; junction bases not matched to a gene: 3. Germline values: CDR1 SGDLS, CDR2 YYNGEE. This CDR3 contains 15 residues. The CDR3 bases are TGTGCCAGCAGCGTGCAGGGGGCAGCTAACTATGGCTACACCTTC. It encodes CASSVQGAANYGYTF.

The chain has TRBV27 and TRBJ2-2, with 11 nucleotides matching TRBD2. The CDR3 loop spans 16 amino acids. From germline, CDR1 is MNHEY and CDR2 SMNVEV (reference sequence). The V segment lost 5 bases and the J segment 4 bases; nucleotides outside the gene matches: 6. The CDR3 sequence is CASSLLAGAFTGELFF. The CDR3 DNA follows: TGTGCCAGCAGTCTACTAGCGGGAGCCTTCACCGGGGAGCTGTTTTTT.

The V and J genes are TRBV4-1 and TRBJ1-6; D is perhaps TRBD1 (6 bases). This CDR3 contains 18 residues. Trimming removed 1 base at V and 5 bases at J, with 18 bases between. In germline, CDR1 is MGHRA, CDR2 YSYEKL. This chain's CDR3 is CASSQAIQGPDHNSPLHF. As DNA, the CDR3 is TGCGCCAGCAGCCAAGCGATCCAGGGGCCAGACCATAATTCACCCCTCCACTTT.

V usage is TRBV5-1 and J usage is TRBJ2-7; TRBD1 might be the D (6 bases). V lost 0 bases to trimming and J lost 11 bases, with 9 bases between them. The CDR3 contains 11 residues. CDR1 SGHRS and CDR2 YFSETQ come from the germline V gene. The CDR3 region is CASSLGGGKYF. CDR3 coding DNA: TGCGCCAGCAGCTTGGGTGGGGGCAAGTACTTC.

This clone was found a few times. The chain recombines TRBV5-4 with TRBJ1-2, with TRBD1 as a possible D gene (5 bases). Trimming left V 0 bases short and J 4 bases short, with 10 bases between. The germline gives CDR1 SGHNT, CDR2 YYREEE (reference sequence). The CDR3 loop spans 14 amino acids. CDR3 protein: CASSLVTGTYGYTF. Written as DNA, the CDR3 is TGTGCCAGCAGCTTGGTAACCGGGACCTATGGCTACACCTTC.

Only a few counts were recorded for this clone. The rearrangement uses TRBV6-4 and TRBJ2-1; D is perhaps TRBD1 or TRBD2 (5 bases each). From germline, CDR1 is MRHNA and CDR2 SNTAGT. Trimming shortened V by 11 bases and J by 0 bases, and 14 bases separated the two germline ends. The CDR3 consists of 14 residues. CDR3 sequence: CAAGSGSSYNEQFF. Written as DNA, the CDR3 is TGTGCCGCGGGTTCAGGGAGCTCCTACAATGAGCAGTTCTTC.

The chain is built from TRBV5-1 and TRBJ1-2, with a tentative D call TRBD1 (6 bases). Germline V gene data show CDR1 as SGHRS and CDR2 as YFSETQ. This CDR3 region has 16 residues. Between the trimmed V and J ends, which lost 1 base and 2 bases, there was a span of 15 bases. CDR3 region: CASSLTGSGTNYGYTF. The CDR3 coding sequence is TGCGCCAGCAGCTTGACGGGCTCCGGGACAAACTATGGCTACACCTTC.

J is TRBJ1-2 and V is TRBV6-5, with D perhaps TRBD1 (6 bases). The CDR3 is made up of 15 amino acids. Germline V gene data show CDR1 as MNHEY and CDR2 as SVGAGI. Between the trimmed V and J ends, which lost 2 bases and 5 bases, there was a span of 15 bases. In nucleotides, the CDR3 is TGTGCCAGCAGTTACGAGTCGGGGGCAGGGTATGGCTACACCTTC. Translation: CASSYESGAGYGYTF.

The V gene is TRBV6-1, the J gene TRBJ2-3; D is unresolved. V was cut by 4 bases and J by 6 bases, with 11 bases left in between. This CDR3 region has 13 residues. Germline V gene sequence: CDR1 MNHNS, CDR2 SASEGT. As DNA, the CDR3 is TGTGCCAGCAGTGTCGTCAGATGGGATACGCAGTATTTT. Its translation is CASSVVRWDTQYF.

The chain is built from TRBV9 and TRBJ1-4; maybe TRBD1 (5 bases). This CDR3 comprises 18 residues. Trimming removed 0 bases at V and 3 bases at J, with 18 bases between. CDR1 is SGDLS and CDR2 is YYNGEE in the germline V gene. The CDR3 region is CASSVAPGSGRPNEKLFF. CDR3 bases: TGTGCCAGCAGCGTAGCGCCAGGGTCGGGGCGCCCTAATGAAAAACTGTTTTTT.

The chain recombines TRBV28 with TRBJ1-1; D ambiguous. The CDR3 extends over 12 amino acids. CDR1 MDHEN and CDR2 SYDVKM come from the germline V gene. The V end lost 8 bases, the J end lost 0 bases, and 7 bases lay between the germline ends. This chain's CDR3 is CASERVNTEAFF. Written as DNA, the CDR3 is TGTGCCAGCGAAAGGGTGAACACTGAAGCTTTCTTT.

J is TRBJ1-2 and V is TRBV13; D is unresolved. Germline V gene data show CDR1 as PRHDT and CDR2 as FYEKMQ (reference sequence). V was trimmed by 5 bases and J by 7 bases, leaving 23 bases between them. This CDR3 is 16 amino acids long. The CDR3 spells CASSLRDRVVWGGYTF. CDR3 nucleotides: TGTGCCAGCAGCCTTAGGGATAGGGTAGTTTGGGGTGGCTACACCTTC. The full variable domain, completed using reference TRBV13 and TRBJ1-2, is AAGVIQSPRHLIKEKRETATLKCYPIPRHDTVYWYQQGPGQDPQFLISFYEKMQSDKGSIPDRFSAQQFSDYHSELNMSSLELGDSALYFCASSLRDRVVWGGYTFGSGTRLTVV.